Sequencing of this T cell receptor (beta chain) was carried out in a study of T cell responses to AZD1222 COVID-19 vaccine. Libraries were prepared by immunoSEQ multiplex PCR; TCRdb keeps only in-frame clonotypes and omits some of them. The top ten clones hold roughly 3.1% of a sample with roughly 140,000 clones, around 90% of them seen once. The CDR3 contains 14 residues. Germline values: CDR1 GTSNPN, CDR2 SVGIG (reference sequence). Trimming took 8 bases from V and 5 from J; bases not matched to a gene: 12. This sequence originates from an adult who received the AZD1222 COVID-19 vaccine. The sample was peripheral blood, taken 28 days after the second AZD1222 dose. The chain is built from TRBV30 and TRBJ2-7, with 10 bases matching TRBD1. This CDR3 reads CAGNGGQGTNEQYF. The CDR3, as DNA: TGTGCCGGGAACGGGGGACAGGGGACGAACGAGCAGTACTTC. Based on the CDR3 plus reference TRBV30 and TRBJ2-7, the full variable domain is SQTIHQWPATLVQPVGSPLSLECTVEGTSNPNLYWYRQAAGRGLQLLFYSVGIGQISSEVPQNLSASRPQDRQFILSSKKLLLSDSGFYLCAGNGGQGTNEQYFGPGTRLTVT.